A single sample is the source of the 10 T cell receptor beta chains below, sequenced in a study of a mutant IDH1 vaccine in newly diagnosed glioma. Specified time point: week 35, safety follow-up. One vaccine dose held 300 ug of mutant IDH1 20-mer peptide and came with topical imiquimod. Sequenced by immunoSEQ multiplex PCR; TCRdb stores in-frame clones only, minus some. The data contain around 41,000 clones, roughly nine tenths of them singletons. Which antigens these TCRs recognize remains unknown. Specimen: PBMCs, collected from a glioma patient whose treatment included an IDH1 peptide vaccine. The receptors come from a man aged 35 to 55 with glioma.

The chain uses TRBV2 and TRBJ2-7; TRBD2 matches 9 bases. The J segment lost 4 bases and the V segment lost 5 bases, leaving 18 bases of the junction unmatched. The CDR3 extends over 18 amino acids. CDR1 and CDR2 from the germline V gene are SNHLY and FYNNEI. The CDR3 DNA follows: TGTGCCAGCAGTCCACCCGGGACTAGCCGTCCTTTTGGGTACGAGCAGTACGTC. As protein: CASSPPGTSRPFGYEQYV.

In its sample, this clone was seen once. The J gene is TRBJ2-5, the V gene TRBV28; D remains ambiguous. The CDR3 loop spans 12 amino acids. Between the trimmed V and J ends, which lost 3 bases and 1 base, there was a span of 3 bases. From germline, CDR1 is MDHEN and CDR2 SYDVKM. The CDR3 sequence: CASSLGQETQYF. DNA for the CDR3: TGTGCCAGCAGTTTGGGCCAAGAGACCCAGTACTTC.

This chain links TRBV7-6 with TRBJ1-6, with D uncertain. CDR3 length: 14 amino acids. Germline loops: CDR1 SGHVS, CDR2 FNYEAQ. The ends were cut back, 3 bases at V and 5 bases at J, with 8 bases in the middle. The CDR3 DNA follows: TGTGCCAGCAGCTTCAAGGATAATAATTCACCCCTCCACTTT. Its protein product is CASSFKDNNSPLHF.

The rearrangement joins TRBV5-1 to TRBJ1-4, with D perhaps matching TRBD1 (6 bases). This CDR3 has 14 amino acids. The V and J ends lost 6 bases and 1 base respectively, with 10 bases between them. Germline V lookup: CDR1 SGHRS, CDR2 YFSETQ. The CDR3 DNA reads TGCGCCAGCACCAGGGGAGAAACTAATGAAAAACTGTTTTTT. The encoded protein is CASTRGETNEKLFF.

This clone was seen a handful of times. The chain joins TRBV11-2 to TRBJ1-4; D gene ambiguous. The CDR3 totals 13 residues. Germline values: CDR1 SGHAT, CDR2 FQNNGV. The V gene lost 5 bases and the J gene lost 3 bases, with 7 bases spanning the gap. The CDR3 nucleotides are TGTGCCAGCAGCCTTACGGCTAATGAAAAACTGTTTTTT. This encodes CASSLTANEKLFF. Full variable domain (outside the CDR3, taken from reference TRBV11-2 and TRBJ1-4): EAGVAQSPRYKIIEKRQSVAFWCNPISGHATLYWYQQILGQGPKLLIQFQNNGVVDDSQLPKDRFSAERLKGVDSTLKIQPAKLEDSAVYLCASSLTANEKLFFGSGTQLSVL.

The chain couples TRBV19 to TRBJ1-5; D possibly corresponds to TRBD1 (6 bases). CDR1 LNHDA and CDR2 SQIVND come from the germline V gene (reference sequence). CDR3 length equals 15 residues. Trimming took off 1 base at V and 4 bases at J, with 11 bases between the two ends. The CDR3 reads CASSIAWQGNQPQHF. The CDR3 nucleotides are TGTGCCAGTAGTATAGCGTGGCAGGGGAATCAGCCCCAGCATTTT.

The rearrangement joins TRBV13 to TRBJ1-1; D unresolved. Germline V gene lookup returns CDR1 PRHDT and CDR2 FYEKMQ (reference sequence). This CDR3 contains 12 residues. Between the trimmed V and J ends, which lost 5 bases and 9 bases, there was a span of 13 bases. The CDR3 DNA reads as TGTGCCAGCAGCCCCCTGGGTGACAAAGCTTTCTTT. This sequence encodes CASSPLGDKAFF. Filled out from reference TRBV13 and TRBJ1-1, the complete variable domain reads AAGVIQSPRHLIKEKRETATLKCYPIPRHDTVYWYQQGPGQDPQFLISFYEKMQSDKGSIPDRFSAQQFSDYHSELNMSSLELGDSALYFCASSPLGDKAFFGQGTRLTVV.

The rearrangement uses TRBV10-3 and TRBJ2-3; a weak D match, TRBD2 (6 bases). Trimming removed 5 bases at V and 2 bases at J, with 17 bases between. CDR1 and CDR2 from the germline V gene are ENHRY and SYGVKD. This CDR3 comprises 16 residues. The CDR3 DNA follows: TGTGCCATCAGTAAACTGGGACTGGCCCCCACAGATACGCAGTATTTT. Amino acids: CAISKLGLAPTDTQYF.

This sequence joins TRBV5-4 and TRBJ2-1; D gene uncertain. CDR3 length: 13 residues. The germline V and J ends were trimmed by 0 bases and 10 bases, with 11 bases remaining between them. Germline assignment: CDR1 SGHNT and CDR2 YYREEE (reference sequence). The chain's CDR3 is CASSLGPDREQFF. CDR3 nucleotide sequence: TGTGCCAGCAGCTTGGGTCCTGACCGCGAGCAGTTCTTC.

This chain uses TRBV5-4 with TRBJ1-1; 7 nucleotides match TRBD1. The V segment lost 2 bases and the J segment 1 base; nucleotides outside the gene matches: 5. The CDR3 totals 15 residues. The germline gives CDR1 SGHNT, CDR2 YYREEE (reference sequence). Here the CDR3 reads CASSLPGGKNTEAFF. CDR3 bases: TGTGCCAGCAGCTTACCAGGGGGTAAGAACACTGAAGCTTTCTTT.